This T cell receptor (beta chain) emerged from a study of T-cell memory formation after mild COVID-19. A word on this clonotype: The antigen remains undetermined.

MiXCR, applied by TCRdb to the 5' RACE reads, yields one record per CDR3 protein. This table has about 130,000 distinct CDR3 sequences, 25% appearing once. The CDR3 is 16 residues long. The germline CDR1 and CDR2 sequences are DFQATT and SNEGSKA (reference sequence). J lost 0 bases, V lost 5 bases, and 9 bases had no gene match. Overall study findings and caveats: Some clones that responded were present in memory (sampled pre-infection), which suggests cross-reactive memory joined.

The clonotype comes from an adult woman who had mild COVID-19 (a few samples of this study predate the infection). Cell type and time point are not known. Sequencing was done on a sample of PBMCs or a T cell subset sorted from them (not recorded which). The chain recombines TRBV20-1 with TRBJ2-3, with TRBD1 matching over 9 bases. In DNA form, the CDR3 reads TGCAGTGCTCCCTGGACAGGGGTATTGAGCACAGATACGCAGTATTTT. Its translation is CSAPWTGVLSTDTQYF.